This entry is about one TCR beta chain. Other DNA sequences in this specimen translate into the identical CDR3. This sample is drawn from a study of shared clonotypes between healthy human individuals. On the study more broadly: A couple of women and a few men aged 18 to 49 served as donors. Per donor, CD8 memory used one plate, CD8 naive used two, CD4 memory used three and CD4 naive used three.

This was a deep-level run. TCRdb keeps only in-frame clones here, not all; method: immunoSEQ multiplex PCR. The sample lists about 2.3 million clones, 85% to 95% seen once, with about 0.37% in the top ten. This CDR3 is built from 12 residues. The V end lost 4 bases, the J end lost 3 bases, and 7 bases lay between the germline ends. CDR1 MDHEN and CDR2 SYDVKM come from the germline V gene. Sequencing was carried out using naive CD4+ T cells from PBMCs. Specified subset: CD45RA+ positively selected. The TCR originated in a man between 18 and 35 years old in good health. Some clones in this sample may be carry-over from other donors' samples. The chain employs TRBV28 and TRBJ2-7, with D uncertain. CDR3 in amino acids: CASSSPSYEQYF. The DNA for the CDR3 is TGTGCCAGCAGTTCCCCGAGCTACGAGCAGTACTTC.